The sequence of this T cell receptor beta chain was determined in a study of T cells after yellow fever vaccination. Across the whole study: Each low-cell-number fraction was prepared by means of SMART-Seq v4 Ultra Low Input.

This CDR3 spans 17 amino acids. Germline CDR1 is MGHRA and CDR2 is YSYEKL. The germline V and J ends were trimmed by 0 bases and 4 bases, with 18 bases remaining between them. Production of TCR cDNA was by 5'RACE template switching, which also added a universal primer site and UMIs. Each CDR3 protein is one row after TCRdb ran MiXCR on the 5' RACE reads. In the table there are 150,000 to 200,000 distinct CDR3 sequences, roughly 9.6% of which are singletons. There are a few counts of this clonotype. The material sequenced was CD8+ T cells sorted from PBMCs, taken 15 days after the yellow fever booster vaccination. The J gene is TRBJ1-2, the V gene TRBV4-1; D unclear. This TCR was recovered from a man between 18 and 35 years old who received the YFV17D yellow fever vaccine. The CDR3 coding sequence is TGCGCCAGCAGCCAAGATCCGGGCTACAAGGATGGCTATGGCTACACCTTC. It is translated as CASSQDPGYKDGYGYTF.